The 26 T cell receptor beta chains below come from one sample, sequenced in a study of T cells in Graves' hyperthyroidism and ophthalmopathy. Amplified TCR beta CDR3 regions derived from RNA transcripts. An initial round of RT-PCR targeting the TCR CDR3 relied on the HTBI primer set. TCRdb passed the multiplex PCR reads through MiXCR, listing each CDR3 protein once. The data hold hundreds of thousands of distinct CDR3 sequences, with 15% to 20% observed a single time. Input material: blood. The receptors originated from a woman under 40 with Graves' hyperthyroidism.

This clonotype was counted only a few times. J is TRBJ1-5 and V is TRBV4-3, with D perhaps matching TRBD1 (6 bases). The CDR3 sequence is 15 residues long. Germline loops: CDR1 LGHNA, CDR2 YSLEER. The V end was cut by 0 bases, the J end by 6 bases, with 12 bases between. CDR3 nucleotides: TGCGCCAGCAGCCAAGATCGAGGGGGAAGTCAGCCCCAGCATTTT. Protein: CASSQDRGGSQPQHF.

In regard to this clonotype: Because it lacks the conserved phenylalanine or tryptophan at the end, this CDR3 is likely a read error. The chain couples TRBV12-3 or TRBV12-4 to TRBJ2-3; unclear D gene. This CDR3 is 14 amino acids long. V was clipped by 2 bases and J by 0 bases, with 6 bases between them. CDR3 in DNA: TGTGCCAGCAGTTTAAGGCAGAGCACAGATACGCAGTATCTT. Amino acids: CASSLRQSTDTQYL.

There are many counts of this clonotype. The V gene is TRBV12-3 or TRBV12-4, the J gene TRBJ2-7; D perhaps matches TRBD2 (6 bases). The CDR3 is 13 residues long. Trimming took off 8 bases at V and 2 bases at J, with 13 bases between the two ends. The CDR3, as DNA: TGTGCCAGCCGCTCTTGGGAGGCCTACGAGCAGTACTTC. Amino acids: CASRSWEAYEQYF.

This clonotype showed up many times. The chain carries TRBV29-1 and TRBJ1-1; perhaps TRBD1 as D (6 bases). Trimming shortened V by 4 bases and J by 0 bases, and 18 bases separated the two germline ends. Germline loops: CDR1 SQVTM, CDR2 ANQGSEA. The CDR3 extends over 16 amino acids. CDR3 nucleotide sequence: TGCAGCGTTGTAGACCGACAGGCGAAGATGAACACTGAAGCTTTCTTT. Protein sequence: CSVVDRQAKMNTEAFF. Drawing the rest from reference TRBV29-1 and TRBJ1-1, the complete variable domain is SAVISQKPSRDICQRGTSLTIQCQVDSQVTMMFWYRQQPGQSLTLIATANQGSEATYESGFVIDKFPISRPNLTFSTLTVSNMSPEDSSIYLCSVVDRQAKMNTEAFFGQGTRLTVV.

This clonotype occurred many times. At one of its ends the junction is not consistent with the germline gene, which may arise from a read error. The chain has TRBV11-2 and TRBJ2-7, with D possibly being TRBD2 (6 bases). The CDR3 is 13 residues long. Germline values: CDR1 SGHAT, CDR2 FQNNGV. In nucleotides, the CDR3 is TGTGCCAACAGCTTCGGGGGAACCTACGAGCAGTACTTC. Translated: CANSFGGTYEQYF.

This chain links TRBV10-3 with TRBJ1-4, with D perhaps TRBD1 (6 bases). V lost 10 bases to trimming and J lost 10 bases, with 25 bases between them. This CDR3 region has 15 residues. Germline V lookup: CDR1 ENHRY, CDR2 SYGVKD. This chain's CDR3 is CATSSFGTSKGKLFF. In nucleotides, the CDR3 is TGTGCCACCTCGTCATTCGGGACATCGAAAGGAAAACTGTTTTTT.

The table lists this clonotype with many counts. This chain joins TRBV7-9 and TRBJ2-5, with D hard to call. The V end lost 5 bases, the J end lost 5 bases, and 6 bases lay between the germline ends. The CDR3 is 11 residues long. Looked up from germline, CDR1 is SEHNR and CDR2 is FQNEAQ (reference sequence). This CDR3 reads CASSKPETQYF. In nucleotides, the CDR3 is TGTGCCAGCAGCAAGCCGGAGACCCAGTACTTC.

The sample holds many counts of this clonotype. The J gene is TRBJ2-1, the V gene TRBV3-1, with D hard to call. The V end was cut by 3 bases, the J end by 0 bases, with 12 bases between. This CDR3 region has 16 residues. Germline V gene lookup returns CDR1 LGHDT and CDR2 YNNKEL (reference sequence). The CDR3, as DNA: TGTGCCAGCAGCCAGAGCGATCCGAGCTCCTACAATGAGCAGTTCTTC. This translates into CASSQSDPSSYNEQFF.

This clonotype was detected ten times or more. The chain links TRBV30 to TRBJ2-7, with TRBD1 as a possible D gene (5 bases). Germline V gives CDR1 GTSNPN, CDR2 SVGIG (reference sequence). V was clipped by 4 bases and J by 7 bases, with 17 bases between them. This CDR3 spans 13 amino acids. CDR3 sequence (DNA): TGTGCCTGGAAGCTAGGGGATCGTCGGGAGCAGTACTTC. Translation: CAWKLGDRREQYF.

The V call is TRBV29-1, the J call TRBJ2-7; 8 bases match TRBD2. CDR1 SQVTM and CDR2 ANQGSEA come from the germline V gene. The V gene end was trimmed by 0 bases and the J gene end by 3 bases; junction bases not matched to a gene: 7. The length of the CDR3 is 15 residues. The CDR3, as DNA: TGCAGCGTTGAAGATGGGGCTAGCGGGTACTACGAGCAGTACTTC. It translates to CSVEDGASGYYEQYF.

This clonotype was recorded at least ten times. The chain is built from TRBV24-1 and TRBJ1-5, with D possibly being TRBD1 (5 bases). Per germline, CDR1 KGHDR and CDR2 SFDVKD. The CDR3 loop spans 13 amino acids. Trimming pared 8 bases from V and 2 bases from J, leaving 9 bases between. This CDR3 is CATTQGGNQPQHF. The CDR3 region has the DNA TGTGCCACCACCCAGGGAGGCAATCAGCCCCAGCATTTT.

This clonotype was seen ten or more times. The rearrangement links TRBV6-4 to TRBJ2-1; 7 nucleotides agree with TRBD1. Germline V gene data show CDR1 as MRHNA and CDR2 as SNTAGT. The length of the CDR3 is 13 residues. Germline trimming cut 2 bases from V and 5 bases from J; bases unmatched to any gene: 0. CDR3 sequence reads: CASSDRGHNEQFF. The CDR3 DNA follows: TGTGCCAGCAGTGACAGGGGGCACAATGAGCAGTTCTTC.

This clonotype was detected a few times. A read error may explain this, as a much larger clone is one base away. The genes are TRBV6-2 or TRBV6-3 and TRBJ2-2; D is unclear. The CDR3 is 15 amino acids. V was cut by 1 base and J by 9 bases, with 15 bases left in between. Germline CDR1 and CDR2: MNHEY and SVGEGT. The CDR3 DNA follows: TGTGCCAGCAGTTACTTGCTCGAAGGAACCAGGGAGCTGTTTTTT. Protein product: CASSYLLEGTRELFF.

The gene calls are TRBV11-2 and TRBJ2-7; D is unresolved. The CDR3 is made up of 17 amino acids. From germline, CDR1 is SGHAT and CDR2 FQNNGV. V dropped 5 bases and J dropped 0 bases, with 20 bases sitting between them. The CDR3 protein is CASSVFLQIPGSYEQYF. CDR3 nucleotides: TGTGCCAGCAGCGTTTTTCTTCAGATCCCTGGCTCCTACGAGCAGTACTTC.

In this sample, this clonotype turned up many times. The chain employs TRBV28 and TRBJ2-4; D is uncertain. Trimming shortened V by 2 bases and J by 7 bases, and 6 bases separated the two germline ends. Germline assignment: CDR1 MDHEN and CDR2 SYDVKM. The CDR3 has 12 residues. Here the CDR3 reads CASSLERNIQYF. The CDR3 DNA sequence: TGTGCCAGCAGTTTAGAGAGGAACATTCAGTACTTC. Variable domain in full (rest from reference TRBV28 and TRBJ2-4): DVKVTQSSRYLVKRTGEKVFLECVQDMDHENMFWYRQDPGLGLRLIYFSYDVKMKEKGDIPEGYSVSREKKERFSLILESASTNQTSMYLCASSLERNIQYFGAGTRLSVL.

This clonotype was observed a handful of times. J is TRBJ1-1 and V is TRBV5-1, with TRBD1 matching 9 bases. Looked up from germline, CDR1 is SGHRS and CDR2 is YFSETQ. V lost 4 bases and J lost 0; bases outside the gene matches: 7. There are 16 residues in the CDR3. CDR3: CASSIGQGKVNTEAFF. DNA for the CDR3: TGCGCCAGCAGCATCGGACAGGGGAAGGTGAACACTGAAGCTTTCTTT.

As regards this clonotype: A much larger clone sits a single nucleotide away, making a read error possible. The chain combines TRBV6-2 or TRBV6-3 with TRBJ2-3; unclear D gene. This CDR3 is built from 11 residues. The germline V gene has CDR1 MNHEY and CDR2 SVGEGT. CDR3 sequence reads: CASGSTDTQCF. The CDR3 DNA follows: TGTGCCAGCGGATCCACGGATACGCAGTGTTTT.

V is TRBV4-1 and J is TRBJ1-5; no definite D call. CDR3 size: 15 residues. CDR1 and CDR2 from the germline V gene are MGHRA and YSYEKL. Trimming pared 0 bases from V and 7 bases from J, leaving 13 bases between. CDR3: CASSQDYLSGQPQHF. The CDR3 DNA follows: TGCGCCAGCAGCCAAGATTATCTGTCCGGGCAGCCCCAGCATTTT.

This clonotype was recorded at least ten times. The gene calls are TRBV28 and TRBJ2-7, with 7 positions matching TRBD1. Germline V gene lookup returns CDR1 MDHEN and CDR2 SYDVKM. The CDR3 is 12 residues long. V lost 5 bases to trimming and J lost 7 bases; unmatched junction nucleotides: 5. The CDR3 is CASSQTGREQYF. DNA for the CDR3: TGTGCCAGCAGTCAGACAGGGCGGGAGCAGTACTTC.

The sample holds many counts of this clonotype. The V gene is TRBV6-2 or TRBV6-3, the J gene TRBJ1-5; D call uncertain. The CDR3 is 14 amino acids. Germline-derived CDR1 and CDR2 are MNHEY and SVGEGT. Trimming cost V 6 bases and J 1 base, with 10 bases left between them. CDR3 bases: TGTGCCAGCAGAGGAAGTGCAAGCAATCAGCCCCAGCATTTT. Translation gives CASRGSASNQPQHF.

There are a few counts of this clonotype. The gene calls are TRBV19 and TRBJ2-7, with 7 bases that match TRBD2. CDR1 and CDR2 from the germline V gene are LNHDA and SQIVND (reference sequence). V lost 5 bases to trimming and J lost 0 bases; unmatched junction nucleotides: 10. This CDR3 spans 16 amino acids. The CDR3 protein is CASSPVPGLNSYEQYF. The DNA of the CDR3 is TGTGCCAGTAGTCCCGTCCCGGGACTAAACTCCTACGAGCAGTACTTC.

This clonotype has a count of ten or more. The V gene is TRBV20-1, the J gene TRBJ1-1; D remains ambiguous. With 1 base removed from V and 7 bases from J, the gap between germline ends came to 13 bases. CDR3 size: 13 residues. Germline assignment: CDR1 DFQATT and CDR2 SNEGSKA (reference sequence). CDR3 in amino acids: CSARGGGFSEAFF. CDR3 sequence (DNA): TGCAGTGCTAGAGGCGGAGGGTTCAGTGAAGCTTTCTTT.

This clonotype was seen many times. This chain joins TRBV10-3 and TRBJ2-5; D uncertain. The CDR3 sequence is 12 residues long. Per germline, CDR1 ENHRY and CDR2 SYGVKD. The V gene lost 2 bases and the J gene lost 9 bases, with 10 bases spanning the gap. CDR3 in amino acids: CAISERPLAQYF. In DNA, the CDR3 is TGTGCCATCAGTGAGCGCCCTTTGGCCCAGTACTTC.

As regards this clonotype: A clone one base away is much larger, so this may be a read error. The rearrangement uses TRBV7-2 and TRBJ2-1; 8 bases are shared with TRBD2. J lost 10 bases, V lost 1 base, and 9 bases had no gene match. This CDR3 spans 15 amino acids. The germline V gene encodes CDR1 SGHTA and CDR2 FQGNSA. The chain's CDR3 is CASSLGGLGGYEQFF. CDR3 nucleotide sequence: TGTGCCAGCAGCTTAGGGGGACTAGGGGGGTACGAGCAGTTCTTC.

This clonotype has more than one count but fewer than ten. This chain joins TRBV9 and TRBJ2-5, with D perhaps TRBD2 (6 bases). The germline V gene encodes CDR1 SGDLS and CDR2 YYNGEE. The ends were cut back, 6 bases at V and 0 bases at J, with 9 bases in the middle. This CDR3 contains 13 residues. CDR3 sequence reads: CASTAGYQETQYF. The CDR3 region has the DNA TGTGCCAGCACGGCGGGGTACCAAGAGACCCAGTACTTC.

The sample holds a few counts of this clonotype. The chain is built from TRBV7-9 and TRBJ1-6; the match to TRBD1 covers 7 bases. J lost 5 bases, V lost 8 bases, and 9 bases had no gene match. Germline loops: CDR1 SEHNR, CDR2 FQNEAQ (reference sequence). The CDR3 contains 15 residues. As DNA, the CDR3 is TGTGCCAGCCACCTCCCGGGGACAGATAATTCACCCCTCCACTTT. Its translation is CASHLPGTDNSPLHF.